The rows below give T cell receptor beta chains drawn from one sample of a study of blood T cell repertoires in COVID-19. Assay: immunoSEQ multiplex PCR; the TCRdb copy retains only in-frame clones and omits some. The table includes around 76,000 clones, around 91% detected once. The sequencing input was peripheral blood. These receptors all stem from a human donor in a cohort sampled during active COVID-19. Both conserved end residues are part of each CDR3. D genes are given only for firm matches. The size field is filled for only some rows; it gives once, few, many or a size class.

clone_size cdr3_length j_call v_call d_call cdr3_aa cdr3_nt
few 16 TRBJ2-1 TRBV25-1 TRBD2 CASSELWGRAYNEQFF TGTGCCAGCAGTGAACTTTGGGGGAGGGCCTACAATGAGCAGTTCTTC
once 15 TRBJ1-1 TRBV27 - CASSPWTAKNTEAFF TGTGCCAGCAGCCCTTGGACAGCAAAAAACACTGAAGCTTTCTTT
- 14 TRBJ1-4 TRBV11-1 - CASSLQGSDEKLFF TGTGCCAGCAGCTTACAGGGATCTGACGAAAAACTGTTTTTT
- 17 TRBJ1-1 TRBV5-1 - CASSETTRGLMNTEAFF TGCGCCAGCAGCGAGACCACCCGAGGGCTAATGAACACTGAAGCTTTCTTT
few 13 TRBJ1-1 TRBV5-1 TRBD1 CASSLEDRSEAFF TGCGCCAGCAGCTTGGAGGACAGGTCGGAAGCTTTCTTT
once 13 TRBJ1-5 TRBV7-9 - CASSLGLSQPQHF TGTGCCAGCAGCTTGGGGCTTTCTCAGCCCCAGCATTTT
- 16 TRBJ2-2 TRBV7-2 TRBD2 CASSPPGSGGTGELFF TGTGCCAGCAGCCCCCCAGGCAGCGGGGGAACCGGGGAGCTGTTTTTT
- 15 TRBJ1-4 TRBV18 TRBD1 CASSLRTGGDEKLFF TGTGCCAGCTCACTAAGGACAGGGGGAGATGAAAAACTGTTTTTT
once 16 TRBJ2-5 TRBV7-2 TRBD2 CASSFQSAGGQETQYF TGTGCCAGCAGCTTCCAGTCCGCGGGGGGACAAGAGACCCAGTACTTC
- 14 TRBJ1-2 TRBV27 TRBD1 CASSRTGGDYGYTF TGTGCCAGCAGTCGGACAGGGGGTGACTATGGCTACACCTTC
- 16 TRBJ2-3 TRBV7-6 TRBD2 CASSSLAGANTDTQYF TGTGCCAGCAGCTCACTAGCGGGGGCCAACACAGATACGCAGTATTTT
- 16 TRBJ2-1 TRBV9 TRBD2 CASSVASGTTSNEQFF TGTGCCAGCAGCGTAGCCTCCGGGACTACCAGCAATGAGCAGTTCTTC
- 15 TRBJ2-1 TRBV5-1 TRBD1 CASSDTGGQDNEQFF TGCGCCAGCAGTGACACAGGGGGGCAGGACAATGAGCAGTTCTTC
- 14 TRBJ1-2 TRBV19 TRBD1 CASSTVQGSYGYTF TGTGCCAGTAGTACAGTACAGGGGAGCTATGGCTACACCTTC
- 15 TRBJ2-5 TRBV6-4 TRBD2 CASRTKRGGHETQYF TGTGCCAGCAGAACGAAGCGGGGGGGCCACGAGACCCAGTACTTC
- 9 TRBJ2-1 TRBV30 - CAWSPGLFF TGTGCCTGGAGTCCGGGGTTGTTCTTC
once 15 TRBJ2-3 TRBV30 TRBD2 CAWSVGGGGADTQYF TGTGCCTGGAGTGTCGGCGGGGGTGGGGCAGATACGCAGTATTTT
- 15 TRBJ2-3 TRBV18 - CASSRLGHNTDTQYF TGTGCCAGCTCACGACTGGGTCATAACACAGATACGCAGTATTTT
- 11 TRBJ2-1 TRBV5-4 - CASSQEYEQFF TGTGCCAGCAGCCAAGAGTATGAGCAGTTCTTC
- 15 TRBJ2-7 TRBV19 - CASNQGGSGSYEQYF TGTGCCAGTAACCAGGGGGGATCCGGTTCCTACGAGCAGTACTTC
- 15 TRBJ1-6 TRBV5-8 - CASSLSPLRNSPLHF TGTGCCAGCAGCTTGTCCCCTCTTCGGAATTCACCCCTCCACTTT
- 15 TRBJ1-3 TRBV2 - CASSEGPSSGNTIYF TGTGCCAGCAGTGAAGGGCCTAGCTCTGGAAACACCATATATTTT
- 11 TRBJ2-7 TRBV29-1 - CSVSQANEQYF TGCAGCGTTTCCCAGGCAAACGAGCAGTACTTC
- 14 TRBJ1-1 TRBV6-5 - CASSYSIRGTEAFF TGTGCCAGCAGTTACTCGATTAGGGGAACTGAAGCTTTCTTT
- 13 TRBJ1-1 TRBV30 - CAWRGQANTEAFF TGTGCCTGGAGAGGACAAGCGAACACTGAAGCTTTCTTT
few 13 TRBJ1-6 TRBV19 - CASSIRGETPLHF TGTGCCAGTAGTATAAGGGGTGAAACACCCCTCCACTTT
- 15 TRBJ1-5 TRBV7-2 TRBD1 CASSPQGVGNQPQHF TGTGCCAGCAGCCCACAGGGGGTGGGCAATCAGCCCCAGCATTTT
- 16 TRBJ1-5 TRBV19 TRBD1 CASSILRGTGDQPQHF TGTGCCAGTAGTATTCTACGAGGGACAGGAGATCAGCCCCAGCATTTT
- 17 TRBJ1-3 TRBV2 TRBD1 CASGALDRWSSGNTIYF TGTGCCAGCGGGGCCTTGGACAGGTGGAGCTCTGGAAACACCATATATTTT
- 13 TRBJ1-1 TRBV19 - CASSPSMNTEAFF TGTGCCAGTAGTCCTTCTATGAACACTGAAGCTTTCTTT
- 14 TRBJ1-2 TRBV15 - CATSRDRGGKGYTF TGTGCCACCAGCAGAGATAGGGGTGGAAAGGGCTACACCTTC
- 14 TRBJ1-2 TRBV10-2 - CASSVQQTNYGYTF TGCGCCAGCAGTGTACAGCAGACTAACTATGGCTACACCTTC
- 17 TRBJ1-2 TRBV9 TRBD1 CASSVAPREDRGQGYTF TGTGCCAGCAGCGTAGCCCCAAGGGAAGACAGGGGGCAAGGCTACACCTTC
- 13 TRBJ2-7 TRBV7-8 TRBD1 CASSQRDSYEQYF TGTGCCAGCAGCCAAAGGGACAGTTACGAGCAGTACTTC
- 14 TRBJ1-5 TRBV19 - CAGLFGGFGQPQHF TGTGCCGGACTCTTTGGGGGCTTCGGTCAGCCCCAGCATTTT
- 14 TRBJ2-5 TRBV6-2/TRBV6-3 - CASSSWGRRETQYF TGTGCCAGCAGCTCCTGGGGGCGACGCGAGACCCAGTACTTC
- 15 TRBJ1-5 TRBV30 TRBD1 CAWSVRQGSNQPQHF TGTGCCTGGAGTGTACGACAGGGAAGCAATCAGCCCCAGCATTTT
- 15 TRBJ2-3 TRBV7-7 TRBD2 CASSLGTSWADTQYF TGTGCTAGCAGCTTAGGGACTAGCTGGGCAGATACGCAGTATTTT
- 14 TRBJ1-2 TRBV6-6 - CASRTPGQFYGYTF TGTGCCAGCAGGACACCTGGACAGTTCTATGGCTACACCTTC
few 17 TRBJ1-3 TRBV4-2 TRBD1 CASSQEVRGFSGNTIYF TGTGCCAGCAGCCAAGAGGTCAGGGGGTTCTCTGGAAACACCATATATTTT
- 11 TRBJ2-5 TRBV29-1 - CSVGQQETQYF TGCAGCGTTGGTCAACAAGAGACCCAGTACTTC
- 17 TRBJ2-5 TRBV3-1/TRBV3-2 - CASSQDLGGAYQETQYF TGTGCCAGCAGCCAAGATCTGGGGGGGGCGTACCAAGAGACCCAGTACTTC